The 19 T cell receptor beta chains in this list originate from one sample, sequenced in a study of T cell repertoires in cytomegalovirus infection. Each CDR3 protein is one row after TCRdb ran MiXCR on the reads. Among around 100,000 distinct CDR3 sequences listed, around 9.1% were seen once. Their cognate antigens are unknown. The sequenced material came from PBMCs, sequenced either directly or after in vitro stimulation (not recorded which). These TCRs come from a human donor in good health (CMV status not recorded). Some clones in this sample may be carry-over from other donors' samples.

The chain combines TRBV20-1 with TRBJ2-3; 7 nucleotides match TRBD2. J gave up 2 bases and V 7 bases, and 9 bases lay outside the gene matches. The CDR3 length is 14 residues. Germline V gene sequence: CDR1 DFQATT, CDR2 SNEGSKA (reference sequence). As DNA, the CDR3 is TGCAGTGTTAGCTCGGGAGGCACCACAGATACGCAGTATTTT. Its translation: CSVSSGGTTDTQYF.

The chain carries TRBV19 and TRBJ2-2, with D possibly matching TRBD1 (6 bases). The germline V and J ends were trimmed by 3 bases and 4 bases, with 9 bases remaining between them. Germline V gene lookup returns CDR1 LNHDA and CDR2 SQIVND (reference sequence). The CDR3 runs 14 residues. CDR3 DNA: TGTGCCAGTAGTATTCAGGGGAGCACCGGGGAGCTGTTTTTT. Translating gives CASSIQGSTGELFF.

The chain links TRBV4-1 to TRBJ2-5; D is undetermined. CDR1 MGHRA and CDR2 YSYEKL come from the germline V gene. V shed 1 base and J shed 3 bases, with 12 bases lying between them. The CDR3 length is 15 residues. The CDR3 spells CASSQVWQPEETQYF. CDR3 coding DNA: TGCGCCAGCAGCCAAGTCTGGCAGCCAGAAGAGACCCAGTACTTC.

This chain joins TRBV19 and TRBJ1-1; no definite D call. V was trimmed by 3 bases and J by 1 base, leaving 9 bases between them. This CDR3 spans 14 amino acids. Germline-derived CDR1 and CDR2 are LNHDA and SQIVND (reference sequence). CDR3 loop: CASSMGWQNTEAFF. For the CDR3, the DNA is TGTGCCAGTAGTATGGGTTGGCAGAACACTGAAGCTTTCTTT.

This chain uses TRBV12-3 or TRBV12-4 with TRBJ2-3, with unresolved D. The germline V and J ends were trimmed by 7 bases and 14 bases, with 19 bases remaining between them. The CDR3 runs to 12 residues. The CDR3 DNA reads as TGTGCCAGCACCGAAGGAAGGGCTCTTCCGTATTTT. It codes for CASTEGRALPYF.

This clonotype appeared many times. The chain uses TRBV12-3 or TRBV12-4 and TRBJ2-3; a possible D gene is TRBD1 (6 bases). The V gene lost 5 bases and the J gene lost 2 bases, with 14 bases spanning the gap. CDR3 length: 15 residues. CDR3 DNA sequence: TGTGCCAGCAGTGGTAGGACAGAGTACACAGATACGCAGTATTTT. Its protein product is CASSGRTEYTDTQYF.

The chain joins TRBV7-9 to TRBJ1-6; possible D gene TRBD1, 5 bases. Germline CDR1 is SEHNR and CDR2 is FQNEAQ (reference sequence). The CDR3 runs 15 residues. Deletions cut 4 bases from V and 9 bases from J, with 16 bases between. Here the CDR3 DNA reads TGTGCCAGCAGCTCCATGGGGCTCAGAGGTTCACCCCTCCACTTT. Its protein product is CASSSMGLRGSPLHF.

The sample holds a few counts of this clonotype. The rearrangement joins TRBV6-2 or TRBV6-3 to TRBJ1-2, with no clear D. CDR1 MNHEY and CDR2 SVGEGT come from the germline V gene. The CDR3 sequence is 12 residues long. V shed 6 bases and J shed 2 bases, with 7 bases lying between them. The CDR3 is CASRRANYGYTF. As DNA, the CDR3 is TGTGCCAGCAGACGCGCCAACTATGGCTACACCTTC.

This clonotype was seen more than once but under ten times. The chain links TRBV12-3 or TRBV12-4 to TRBJ2-7; 9 bases agree with TRBD2. CDR3 length: 15 residues. The J segment lost 1 base and the V segment lost 3 bases, leaving 4 bases of the junction unmatched. The CDR3 DNA is TGTGCCAGCAGTTTGTCGGCGGGAGGGTCCTACGAGCAGTACTTC. Amino acids: CASSLSAGGSYEQYF.

In this sample, this clonotype turned up many times. The chain carries TRBV6-5 and TRBJ2-1; D is possibly TRBD1 (7 bases). V was pared by 0 bases and J by 6 bases, with 12 bases between. CDR3 length: 15 amino acids. Germline V gives CDR1 MNHEY, CDR2 SVGAGI. The CDR3 DNA reads as TGTGCCAGCAGTTACTCGGACCAGGGGGGCAATGAGCAGTTCTTC. Amino acid sequence: CASSYSDQGGNEQFF.

There are a few counts of this clonotype. The chain uses TRBV11-3 and TRBJ1-1; D perhaps matches TRBD1 (6 bases). This CDR3 spans 15 amino acids. Germline V gene lookup returns CDR1 SGHNT and CDR2 YENEEA. The V gene lost 1 base and the J gene lost 1 base, with 10 bases spanning the gap. CDR3 nucleotides: TGTGCCAGCAGCTTAGGGGGGCTAAAGAACACTGAAGCTTTCTTT. It translates to CASSLGGLKNTEAFF.

This clonotype was seen many times. The V gene is TRBV4-3, the J gene TRBJ2-7, with a possible D match to TRBD2 (6 bases). The CDR3 is 14 amino acids. The V gene lost 1 base and the J gene lost 6 bases, with 13 bases spanning the gap. Germline V gene lookup returns CDR1 LGHNA and CDR2 YSLEER. The DNA of the CDR3 is TGCGCCAGCAGCCAAGGTAGCGGTCAGTCCGAGCAGTACTTC. The encoded protein is CASSQGSGQSEQYF.

This clonotype has ten or more counts. The J gene is TRBJ2-1, the V gene TRBV7-2, with 7 bases that match TRBD2. This CDR3 has 14 residues. The V gene end was trimmed by 5 bases and the J gene end by 3 bases; junction bases not matched to a gene: 4. Germline V gene lookup returns CDR1 SGHTA and CDR2 FQGNSA. CDR3 DNA sequence: TGTGCCAGCAGCCCGACTAGCAGCTACAATGAGCAGTTCTTC. Translation gives CASSPTSSYNEQFF. Combining the CDR3 with reference TRBV7-2 and TRBJ2-1 gives the whole variable domain GAGVSQSPSNKVTEKGKDVELRCDPISGHTALYWYRQSLGQGLEFLIYFQGNSAPDKSGLPSDRFSAERTGGSVSTLTIQRTQQEDSAVYLCASSPTSSYNEQFFGPGTRLTVL.

This clonotype was seen a few times. V and J are TRBV10-3 and TRBJ2-1; the match to TRBD1 covers 9 bases. There are 15 residues in the CDR3. The junction had 5 bases not matched to a gene; V was cut back by 2 bases and J by 6 bases. Germline V gene sequence: CDR1 ENHRY, CDR2 SYGVKD. The CDR3, as DNA: TGTGCCATCAGTGAGGGACAGGGGTATTCCAATGAGCAGTTCTTC. This gives the protein CAISEGQGYSNEQFF.

There are many counts of this clonotype. This chain connects TRBV7-3 to TRBJ2-1, with unresolved D. This CDR3 region has 15 residues. The V end lost 1 base, the J end lost 0 bases, and 7 bases lay between the germline ends. Germline CDR1 is SGHTA and CDR2 is FQGTGA. The CDR3 here is CASSLIGSSYNEQFF. The DNA for the CDR3 is TGTGCCAGCAGCTTAATCGGAAGCTCCTACAATGAGCAGTTCTTC.

This clonotype occurred a few times. This rearrangement joins TRBV10-3 to TRBJ2-7; D is perhaps TRBD1 (6 bases). With 4 bases removed from V and 2 bases from J, the gap between germline ends came to 12 bases. Germline CDR1 ENHRY, CDR2 SYGVKD. The CDR3 has 14 residues. CDR3 DNA sequence: TGTGCCATCAGTGCACAGGGATTCCCCTACGAGCAGTACGTC. It translates to CAISAQGFPYEQYV.

This clonotype was counted ten times or more. J is TRBJ2-7 and V is TRBV10-3; 9 bases align to TRBD1. Trimming cost V 0 bases and J 0 bases; bases outside gene matches: 9. There are 18 residues in the CDR3. The germline V gene has CDR1 ENHRY and CDR2 SYGVKD. CDR3 sequence reads: CAISESGQGGLSSYEQYV. The DNA for the CDR3 is TGTGCCATCAGTGAGTCGGGACAGGGAGGACTGAGCTCCTACGAGCAGTACGTC.

This clonotype was found many times. The junction does not match germline at one end; this may be a read error. This sequence joins TRBV5-1 and TRBJ2-1, with 12 bases identical to TRBD2. Germline V lookup: CDR1 SGHRS, CDR2 YFSETQ. This CDR3 is 14 amino acids long. The chain's CDR3 is CASSLALAGGPIIF. The CDR3 DNA follows: TGCGCCAGCAGCCTCGCTCTAGCGGGAGGGCCTATCATCTTC.

The rearrangement links TRBV7-9 to TRBJ1-5; 10 bases align to TRBD1. The CDR3 totals 17 residues. Trimming at V came to 5 bases and at J to 0 bases, leaving 7 bases not matched to a gene. Germline CDR1 reads SEHNR; CDR2 reads FQNEAQ (reference sequence). CDR3 sequence (DNA): TGTGCCAGCAGCCGGGGGGGGACAGGGGTTAGCAATCAGCCCCAGCATTTT. Protein: CASSRGGTGVSNQPQHF. The variable domain in full, with the rest retrieved from reference TRBV7-9 and TRBJ1-5, is DTGVSQNPRHKITKRGQNVTFRCDPISEHNRLYWYRQTLGQGPEFLTYFQNEAQLEKSRLLSDRFSAERPKGSFSTLEIQRTEQGDSAMYLCASSRGGTGVSNQPQHFGDGTRLSIL.